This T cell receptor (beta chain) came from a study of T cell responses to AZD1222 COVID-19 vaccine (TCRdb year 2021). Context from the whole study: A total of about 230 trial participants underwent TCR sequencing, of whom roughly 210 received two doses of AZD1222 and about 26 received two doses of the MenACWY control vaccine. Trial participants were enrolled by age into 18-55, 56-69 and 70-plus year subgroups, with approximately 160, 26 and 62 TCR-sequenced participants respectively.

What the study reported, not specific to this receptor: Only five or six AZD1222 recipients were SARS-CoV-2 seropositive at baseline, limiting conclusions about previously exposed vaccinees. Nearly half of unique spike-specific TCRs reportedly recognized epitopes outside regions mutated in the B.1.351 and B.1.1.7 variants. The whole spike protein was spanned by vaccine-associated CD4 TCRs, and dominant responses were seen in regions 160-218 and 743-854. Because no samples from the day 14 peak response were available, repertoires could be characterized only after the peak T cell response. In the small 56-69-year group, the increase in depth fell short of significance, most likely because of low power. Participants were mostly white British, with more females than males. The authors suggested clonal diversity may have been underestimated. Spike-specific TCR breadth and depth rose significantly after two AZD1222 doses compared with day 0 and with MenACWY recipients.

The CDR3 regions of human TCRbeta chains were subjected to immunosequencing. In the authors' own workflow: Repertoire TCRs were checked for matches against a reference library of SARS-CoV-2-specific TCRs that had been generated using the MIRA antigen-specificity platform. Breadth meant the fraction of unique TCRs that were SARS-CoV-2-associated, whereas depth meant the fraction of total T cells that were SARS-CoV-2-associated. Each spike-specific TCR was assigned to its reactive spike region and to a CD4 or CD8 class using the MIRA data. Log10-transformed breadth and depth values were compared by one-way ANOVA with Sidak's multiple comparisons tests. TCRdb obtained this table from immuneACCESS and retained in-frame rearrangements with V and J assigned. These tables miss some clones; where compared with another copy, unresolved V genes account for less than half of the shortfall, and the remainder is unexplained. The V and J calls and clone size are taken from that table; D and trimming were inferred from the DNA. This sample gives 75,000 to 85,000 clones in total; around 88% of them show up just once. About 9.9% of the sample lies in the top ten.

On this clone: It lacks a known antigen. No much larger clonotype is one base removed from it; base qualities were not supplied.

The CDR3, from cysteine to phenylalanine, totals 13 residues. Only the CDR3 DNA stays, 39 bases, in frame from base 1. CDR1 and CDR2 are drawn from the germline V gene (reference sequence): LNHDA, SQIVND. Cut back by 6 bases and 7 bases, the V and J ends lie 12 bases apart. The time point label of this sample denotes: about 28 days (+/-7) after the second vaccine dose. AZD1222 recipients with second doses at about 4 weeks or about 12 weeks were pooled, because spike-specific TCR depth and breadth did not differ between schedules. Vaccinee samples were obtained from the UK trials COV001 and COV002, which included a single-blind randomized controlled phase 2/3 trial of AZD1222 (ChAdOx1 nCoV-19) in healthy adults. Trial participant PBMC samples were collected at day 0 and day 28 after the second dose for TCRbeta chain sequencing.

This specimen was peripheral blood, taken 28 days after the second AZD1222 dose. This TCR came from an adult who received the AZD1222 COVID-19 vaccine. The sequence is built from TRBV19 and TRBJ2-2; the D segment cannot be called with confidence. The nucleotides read TGTGCCAGTAGCCCTCTTTGGGACGGGGAGCTGTTTTTT. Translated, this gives CASSPLWDGELFF. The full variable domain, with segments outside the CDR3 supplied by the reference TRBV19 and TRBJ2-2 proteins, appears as DGGITQSPKYLFRKEGQNVTLSCEQNLNHDAMYWYRQDPGQGLRLIYYSQIVNDFQKGDIAEGYSVSREKKESFPLTVTSAQKNPTAFYLCASSPLWDGELFFGEGSRLTVL.